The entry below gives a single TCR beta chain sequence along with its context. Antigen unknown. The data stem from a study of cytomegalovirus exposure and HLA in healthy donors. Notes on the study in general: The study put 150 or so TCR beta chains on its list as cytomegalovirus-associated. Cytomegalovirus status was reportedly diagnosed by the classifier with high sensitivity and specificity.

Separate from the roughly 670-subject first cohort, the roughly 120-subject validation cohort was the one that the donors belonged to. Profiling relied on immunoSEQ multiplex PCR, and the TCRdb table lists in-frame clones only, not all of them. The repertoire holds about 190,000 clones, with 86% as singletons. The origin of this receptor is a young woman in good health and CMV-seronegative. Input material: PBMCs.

The CDR3 nucleotides read TGCGCCAGCAGCGACGGGACAGGGGGATATGGCTACACCTTC. Translating it yields CASSDGTGGYGYTF. The rearrangement joins TRBV5-1 to TRBJ1-2; 11 bases align to TRBD1. This CDR3 comprises 14 residues. Germline CDR1 reads SGHRS; CDR2 reads YFSETQ. The J segment lost 5 bases and the V segment lost 4 bases, leaving 4 bases of the junction unmatched.